This T cell receptor beta chain was observed in a study of chemoradiotherapy in HPV16-positive cancers. Trimming took off 0 bases at V and 10 bases at J, with 14 bases between the two ends. The CDR3 is 14 residues long. Germline assignment: CDR1 SGDLS and CDR2 YYNGEE. This clone was seen only once. Only in-frame clones appear in the TCRdb table, and some are missing; sequencing was by immunoSEQ multiplex PCR. The sample lists 5,500 to 8,000 clones, around 90% occurring once. The receptor comes from a human donor with HPV-associated anogenital cancer. The chain uses TRBV9 and TRBJ2-1, with a weak D call TRBD2 (5 bases). This sample was gathered from a patient who underwent chemoradiotherapy. The CDR3 DNA is TGTGCCAGCAGCGTAGCTAGCAAGGGCGGGGAGCAGTTCTTC. Encoded protein: CASSVASKGGEQFF.